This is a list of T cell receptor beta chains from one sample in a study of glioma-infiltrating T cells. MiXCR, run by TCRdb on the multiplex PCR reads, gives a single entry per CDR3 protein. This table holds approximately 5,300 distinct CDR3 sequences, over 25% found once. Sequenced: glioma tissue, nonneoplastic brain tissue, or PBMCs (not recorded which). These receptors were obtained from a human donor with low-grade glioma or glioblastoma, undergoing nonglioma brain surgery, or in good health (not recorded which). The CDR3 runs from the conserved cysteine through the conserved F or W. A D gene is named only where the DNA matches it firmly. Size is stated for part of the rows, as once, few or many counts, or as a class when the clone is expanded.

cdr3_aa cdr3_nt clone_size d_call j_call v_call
CASSLGDNENTEAFF TGTGCCAGCAGTTTAGGGGACAATGAGAACACTGAAGCTTTCTTT many - TRBJ1-1 TRBV12-3/TRBV12-4
CASSERTVRDRAFF TGCGCCAGCAGTGAGCGGACAGTAAGGGATCGCGCTTTCTTT many - TRBJ1-1 TRBV10-2
CASRVSGTGGTEAFF TGCGCCAGCAGAGTATCCGGGACAGGGGGCACTGAAGCTTTCTTT many TRBD1 TRBJ1-1 TRBV5-1
CASSLGQGAINEQFF TGCGCCAGCAGCTTGGGCCAGGGGGCGATCAATGAGCAGTTCTTC many TRBD1 TRBJ2-1 TRBV5-1
CATSERQGYGYTF TGTGCCACCAGTGAGCGACAGGGGTATGGCTACACCTTC medium-sized TRBD1 TRBJ1-2 TRBV24-1
CSVDRDYNEQFF TGCAGCGTTGACCGGGATTACAATGAGCAGTTCTTC - - TRBJ2-1 TRBV29-1
CASSSLSHPGQGVGYEQYF TGTGCCAGCAGTTCACTTTCCCACCCGGGACAGGGGGTTGGGTACGAGCAGTACTTC many TRBD1 TRBJ2-7 TRBV28
CAISESNSQGWNEQFF TGTGCCATCAGTGAGTCAAACAGCCAGGGATGGAATGAGCAGTTCTTC many - TRBJ2-1 TRBV10-3
CASSLSGLREQYF TGTGCCAGCAGTTTATCAGGGTTGAGGGAGCAGTACTTC medium-sized - TRBJ2-7 TRBV28
CASSPPNGNGYTF TGTGCCAGCTCACCACCGAATGGGAACGGCTACACCTTC medium-sized - TRBJ1-2 TRBV18
CASSLELDRGTNYTF TGTGCCAGCAGCTTAGAATTGGACAGGGGGACTAACTACACCTTC - TRBD1 TRBJ1-2 TRBV7-9
CASSLRGSIYGYTF TGTGCCAGCAGCTTGAGAGGGTCAATCTATGGCTACACCTTC many - TRBJ1-2 TRBV5-6
CASSLVGTNIQYF TGTGCCAGCAGCTTAGTTGGCACCAACATTCAGTATTTT - - TRBJ2-3 TRBV7-2
CASSSGQRNQPQHF TGTGCCAGCAGTTCGGGACAGAGAAATCAGCCCCAGCATTTT large TRBD1 TRBJ1-5 TRBV6-1
CSARSGLGLREQFF TGCAGTGCTAGATCGGGCCTAGGGCTAAGAGAGCAGTTCTTC medium-sized - TRBJ2-1 TRBV20-1
CASSWQDNGIKAFF TGTGCCAGCAGTTGGCAGGACAACGGAATAAAGGCCTTCTTT - - TRBJ1-1 TRBV27
CASSLSVNEQFF TGTGCCAGCAGTTTGTCAGTCAATGAGCAGTTCTTC many - TRBJ2-1 TRBV2
CASSISGTGGGYGYTF TGTGCCAGCAGTATCAGCGGGACAGGGGGCGGCTATGGCTACACCTTC - TRBD1 TRBJ1-2 TRBV27
CASSLRLYEQYF TGTGCCAGCAGTTTACGACTCTACGAGCAGTACTTC medium-sized - TRBJ2-7 TRBV28
CASSRESGANVLTF TGTGCCAGCAGTAGGGAATCTGGGGCCAACGTCCTGACTTTC many - TRBJ2-6 TRBV6-1
CASSPPGIAAYNEQFF TGTGCCAGCAGCCCTCCAGGAATAGCGGCTTACAATGAGCAGTTCTTC many - TRBJ2-1 TRBV7-9
CATRGIGGLGDEAFF TGTGCCACCAGAGGGATAGGGGGGTTGGGGGATGAAGCTTTCTTT few - TRBJ1-1 TRBV24-1
CASSQSSAGHTIAF TGTGCCAGCAGCCAATCCAGCGCTGGACACACCATAGCTTTC - - TRBJ1-3 TRBV14
CASSYSLAGASDTQYF TGTGCCAGCAGTTATAGTCTAGCGGGAGCCTCAGATACGCAGTATTTT - TRBD2 TRBJ2-3 TRBV6-9
CASSLEGLAGNPPINTQYF TGTGCCAGCAGCCTTGAGGGACTAGCGGGAAATCCTCCGATTAATACGCAGTATTTT few TRBD2 TRBJ2-3 TRBV5-4
CASSSGTSGIRSNEQFF TGTGCCAGCAGCTCCGGGACTAGCGGGATAAGGTCCAATGAGCAGTTCTTC many TRBD2 TRBJ2-1 TRBV5-6
CASSSGQARSGNTIYF TGTGCCAGCAGCTCGGGACAGGCACGCTCTGGAAACACCATATATTTT many TRBD1 TRBJ1-3 TRBV7-2
CASSFSPNTEAFF TGTGCCAGCAGTTTTAGCCCCAACACTGAAGCTTTCTTT large - TRBJ1-1 TRBV27
CASSLAVLGLAGVGTDTQYF TGTGCCAGCAGCTTAGCCGTTTTAGGCCTAGCGGGAGTCGGCACAGATACGCAGTATTTT medium-sized TRBD2 TRBJ2-3 TRBV7-6
CASSQEGPVLTF TGTGCCAGCAGCCAAGAGGGACCTGTTCTCACCTTC medium-sized - TRBJ1-2 TRBV4-2
CASSGTSGSYEQYF TGTGCCAGCAGTGGGACTAGCGGGAGCTACGAGCAGTACTTC many TRBD2 TRBJ2-7 TRBV2
CASRRLAELTEQFF TGTGCCAGCCGCCGACTAGCGGAATTGACTGAGCAGTTCTTC - TRBD2 TRBJ2-1 TRBV7-2
CASSQGGGKGYEQYF TGCGCCAGCAGCCAAGGGGGGGGAAAGGGCTACGAGCAGTACTTC many TRBD2 TRBJ2-7 TRBV4-1
CASRRPFAPSSPSF TGTGCCAGCCGTCGGCCGTTTGCGCCCTCCTCGCCGTCCTTC - - TRBJ2-7 TRBV27
CASGIGYTGNTRYF TGTGCCAGCGGTATAGGGTACACTGGAAACACCAGATATTTT few - TRBJ1-3 TRBV28
CASSSQGAYNEQFF TGTGCCAGCAGTTCCCAGGGGGCTTACAATGAGCAGTTCTTC medium-sized TRBD1 TRBJ2-1 TRBV28
CASSFLQGPDTQYF TGTGCCAGCAGCTTCCTTCAGGGGCCAGATACGCAGTATTTT many - TRBJ2-3 TRBV11-3
CASSLFGPSSYNEQFF TGCGCCAGCAGCTTGTTTGGTCCCAGCTCCTACAATGAGCAGTTCTTC once - TRBJ2-1 TRBV5-1
CASSPPGNSGYEQYF TGTGCCAGCAGCCCTCCAGGCAATAGCGGCTACGAGCAGTACTTC medium-sized - TRBJ2-7 TRBV7-2
CASISGGDNSPLHF TGTGCCAGCATCTCCGGGGGCGATAATTCACCCCTCCACTTT medium-sized - TRBJ1-6 TRBV28
CASRENNGDRGYTF TGTGCCAGCAGGGAAAACAATGGGGACCGTGGCTACACCTTC medium-sized - TRBJ1-2 TRBV28
CASSLSFLGTEAFF TGTGCCAGCAGTTTATCTTTTCTGGGCACTGAAGCTTTCTTT large - TRBJ1-1 TRBV27